Each of the 9 T cell receptor beta chains below was sequenced from the same sample in a study of blood T cells in healthy people across ages. The second PCR ran about 6 to 12 cycles with a sample-barcoded 5' primer and J-beta primers. TCRdb used MiXCR to reprocess the 5' RACE reads, holding one entry per CDR3 protein. Of around 800,000 distinct CDR3 sequences listed, more than 35% are singletons. The specimen sequenced was blood. Receptors were obtained from a man older than 75 in good health.

This clonotype was seen more than once but under ten times. The V and J genes are TRBV11-1 and TRBJ2-2, with 9 positions matching TRBD1. Trimming at V came to 1 base and at J to 5 bases, leaving 5 bases not matched to a gene. The length of the CDR3 is 16 residues. Germline V gene sequence: CDR1 SGHAT, CDR2 FQDESV (reference sequence). CDR3 sequence: CASSLGLDRGTGELFF. DNA for the CDR3: TGTGCCAGCAGCTTAGGTTTGGACAGGGGTACCGGGGAGCTGTTTTTT.

The V call is TRBV5-1, the J call TRBJ2-5; 13 bases are a match to TRBD2. The trim removed 0 bases at V and 5 bases at J, leaving 4 bases unmatched. CDR1 is SGHRS, CDR2 YFSETQ, per germline. This CDR3 is 16 amino acids long. The CDR3 region has the DNA TGCGCCAGCAGCTTGGCGGGGACTAGCGGGATGGAGACCCAGTACTTC. Residues: CASSLAGTSGMETQYF.

The gene calls are TRBV20-1 and TRBJ2-1; D not certain. With 5 bases removed from V and 3 bases from J, the gap between germline ends came to 17 bases. The length of the CDR3 is 15 residues. In germline, CDR1 is DFQATT, CDR2 SNEGSKA (reference sequence). The CDR3 sequence is CSAFSQIVVYNEQFF. CDR3 in DNA: TGCAGTGCTTTTTCACAGATAGTGGTCTACAATGAGCAGTTCTTC.

The chain links TRBV6-1 to TRBJ2-6, with D hard to call. CDR1 MNHNS and CDR2 SASEGT come from the germline V gene. The CDR3 sequence is 12 residues long. CDR3 in DNA: TGTGGAGCTTGGTCTGGGGCCAACGTCCTGACTTTC. Protein sequence: CGAWSGANVLTF.

The chain has TRBV6-5 and TRBJ2-4; D unclear. Between the trimmed V and J ends, which lost 3 bases and 3 bases, there was a span of 15 bases. The CDR3 contains 16 residues. Germline values: CDR1 MNHEY, CDR2 SVGAGI. For the CDR3, the DNA is TGTGCCAGCAGTTATAGGTTATCGACGTACAAAAACATTCAGTACTTC. This gives the protein CASSYRLSTYKNIQYF.

V gene TRBV11-2 combines with J gene TRBJ2-7; a possible D gene is TRBD2 (6 bases). The CDR3 has 17 residues. Germline values: CDR1 SGHAT, CDR2 FQNNGV. Trimming stripped 5 bases from V and 6 bases from J, with 26 bases between. CDR3 bases: TGTGCCAGCAGCCCCGTCGCCATCTCCGGGAGACACGGCGAGCAGTACTTC. It specifies CASSPVAISGRHGEQYF.

The chain uses TRBV27 and TRBJ2-6; D tentatively fits TRBD1 or TRBD2 (5 bases each). V was cut by 5 bases and J by 4 bases, with 9 bases left in between. Germline V gene lookup returns CDR1 MNHEY and CDR2 SMNVEV (reference sequence). The CDR3 spans 14 residues. The CDR3 bases are TGTGCCAGCAGTGGGACGGACGGGGCCAACGTCCTGACTTTC. Residues: CASSGTDGANVLTF.

This chain uses TRBV29-1 with TRBJ2-5; no firm D call. V was pared by 0 bases and J by 5 bases, with 13 bases between. CDR3 size: 14 residues. Germline lookup yields CDR1 SQVTM and CDR2 ANQGSEA. CDR3 region: CSVEEEKRMETQYF. CDR3 DNA sequence: TGCAGCGTTGAAGAAGAAAAGAGAATGGAGACCCAGTACTTC.

This rearrangement joins TRBV20-1 to TRBJ2-1, with 7 bases that match TRBD1. Judging by the DNA end, TRBJ2-7 fits better; the J call may be wrong. Germline assignment: CDR1 DFQATT and CDR2 SNEGSKA (reference sequence). This CDR3 is 14 amino acids long. The DNA of the CDR3 is TGCAGTGCTAGTGTAGGGGGCGTCTACAATGAGCAGTACTTC. Its translation is CSASVGGVYNEQYF.